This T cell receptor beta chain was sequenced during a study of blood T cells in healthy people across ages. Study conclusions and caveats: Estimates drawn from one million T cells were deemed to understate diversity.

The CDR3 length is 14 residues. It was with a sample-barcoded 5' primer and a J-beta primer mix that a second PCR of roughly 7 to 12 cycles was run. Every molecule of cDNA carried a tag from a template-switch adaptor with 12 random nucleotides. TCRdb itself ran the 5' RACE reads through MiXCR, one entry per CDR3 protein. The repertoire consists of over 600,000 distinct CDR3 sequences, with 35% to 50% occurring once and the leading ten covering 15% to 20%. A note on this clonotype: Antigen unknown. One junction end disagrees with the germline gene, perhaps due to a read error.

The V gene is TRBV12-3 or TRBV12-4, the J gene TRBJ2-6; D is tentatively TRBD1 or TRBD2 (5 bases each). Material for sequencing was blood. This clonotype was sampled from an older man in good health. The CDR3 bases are TGTGCCAGCTCCAAGGGTGTCGGGGCCGACGTCCTGACTTTC. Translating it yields CASSKGVGADVLTF.